The 17 T cell receptor beta chains below come from one sample, sequenced in a study of T-cell reconstitution after alpha-beta-depleted transplantation in children. As it was prepared, the TCRbeta library received unique molecular identifiers. One entry per CDR3 protein, called by TCRdb with MiXCR from the PCR reads. This sample has 350,000 to 450,000 distinct CDR3 sequences, with about an eighth found just once. The input for sequencing was PBMCs, taken from the stem cell graft. The receptors originated from a human donor who donated a stem cell graft to a child with Fanconi anemia.

This clonotype was seen only a few times. CDR3 sequence reads: CASSVPGDTQYF. CDR3 coding DNA: TGTGCCAGCAGCGTACCCGGGGATACGCAGTATTTT. J is TRBJ2-3 and V is TRBV9, with D unresolved. The length of the CDR3 is 12 residues. Germline V gene lookup returns CDR1 SGDLS and CDR2 YYNGEE. Trimming left V 1 base short and J 6 bases short, with 6 bases between.

This clonotype was counted a few times. The rearrangement joins TRBV6-1 to TRBJ2-1; 8 nucleotides align to TRBD1. The CDR3 is made up of 15 amino acids. The trim removed 6 bases at V and 5 bases at J, leaving 9 bases unmatched. From germline, CDR1 is MNHNS and CDR2 SASEGT. The CDR3 region is CASRSPGGLDNEQFF. The CDR3 DNA is TGTGCCAGCAGATCCCCAGGGGGCCTGGACAATGAGCAGTTCTTC.

The chain links TRBV29-1 to TRBJ2-6; no clear D. Germline values: CDR1 SQVTM, CDR2 ANQGSEA. The CDR3 spans 13 residues. V dropped 6 bases and J dropped 0 bases, with 6 bases sitting between them. CDR3 in amino acids: CSVRLSGANVLTF. In DNA form, the CDR3 reads TGCAGCGTCAGACTCTCTGGGGCCAACGTCCTGACTTTC.

This clonotype turned up a few times. This chain joins TRBV29-1 and TRBJ2-5; D unclear. CDR3 size: 12 residues. Germline V gene sequence: CDR1 SQVTM, CDR2 ANQGSEA. V was shortened by 8 bases and J by 1 base, with 11 bases between the two germline ends. The CDR3 protein is CSFRRFQETQYF. The CDR3 nucleotides read TGCAGCTTTAGACGGTTCCAAGAGACCCAGTACTTC.

At least ten counts were recorded for this clonotype. This chain joins TRBV4-3 and TRBJ2-6; D assignment may be TRBD1 or TRBD2 (5 bases each). Germline V gene data show CDR1 as LGHNA and CDR2 as YSLEER. Between the trimmed V and J ends, which lost 3 bases and 1 base, there was a span of 7 bases. This CDR3 is 15 amino acids long. The CDR3 nucleotides are TGCGCCAGCAGCCAGGGACGGTCTGGGGCCAACGTCCTGACTTTC. Its translation: CASSQGRSGANVLTF.

The V and J genes are TRBV3-1 and TRBJ2-3, with D possibly TRBD2 on 6 matching bases. Germline assignment: CDR1 LGHDT and CDR2 YNNKEL (reference sequence). This CDR3 spans 16 amino acids. V gave up 6 bases and J gave up 0 bases, with 16 bases separating them. This CDR3 reads CASSRRESYSTDTQYF. The CDR3 region has the DNA TGTGCCAGCAGTCGGAGGGAGTCGTACAGCACAGATACGCAGTATTTT.

There are many counts of this clonotype. V gene TRBV5-1 combines with J gene TRBJ2-1; D not resolved. This CDR3 has 15 residues. V dropped 5 bases and J dropped 0 bases, with 12 bases sitting between them. The V gene's germline CDR1 is SGHRS and CDR2 YFSETQ. CDR3 protein: CASRSDQSSYNEQFF. The CDR3 DNA reads TGCGCCAGCAGGTCGGACCAAAGCTCCTACAATGAGCAGTTCTTC.

The chain joins TRBV6-4 to TRBJ2-1; no reliable D call. CDR3 length: 13 residues. The germline gives CDR1 MRHNA, CDR2 SNTAGT. Trimming shortened V by 4 bases and J by 0 bases, and 4 bases separated the two germline ends. CDR3 amino acids: CASSVNSYNEQFF. For the CDR3, the DNA is TGTGCCAGCAGTGTAAACTCCTACAATGAGCAGTTCTTC.

This chain uses TRBV5-4 with TRBJ2-3, with D tentatively TRBD2 (6 bases). CDR1 and CDR2 from the germline V gene are SGHNT and YYREEE (reference sequence). Trimming stripped 1 base from V and 2 bases from J, with 11 bases between. The CDR3 length is 15 residues. The DNA of the CDR3 is TGTGCCAGCAGCTTGAGGCTAGCGAACACAGATACGCAGTATTTT. Protein product: CASSLRLANTDTQYF.

The chain links TRBV6-1 to TRBJ2-1, with D possibly TRBD1 on 6 matching bases. Germline lookup yields CDR1 MNHNS and CDR2 SASEGT. Trimming shortened V by 3 bases and J by 5 bases, and 14 bases separated the two germline ends. The CDR3 covers 15 residues. CDR3 sequence (DNA): TGTGCCAGCAGTGAGCCTGAGGGGGTGGACAATGAGCAGTTCTTC. Encoded protein: CASSEPEGVDNEQFF.

The CDR3 sequence is CASSQFEGTEAFF. CDR3 coding DNA: TGCGCCAGCAGCCAATTTGAGGGCACTGAAGCTTTCTTT. The genes are TRBV4-1 and TRBJ1-1; the D is unclear. The CDR3 spans 13 residues. The germline V gene encodes CDR1 MGHRA and CDR2 YSYEKL. V was pared by 2 bases and J by 4 bases, with 8 bases between.

J is TRBJ2-7 and V is TRBV3-1; D is unresolved. This CDR3 contains 13 residues. Trimming cost V 4 bases and J 5 bases, with 12 bases left between them. The germline V gene has CDR1 LGHDT and CDR2 YNNKEL (reference sequence). CDR3 sequence (DNA): TGTGCCAGCAGCCTAACTTTTAGCAACGAGCAGTACTTC. This gives the protein CASSLTFSNEQYF.

This clonotype was observed at least ten times. The genes are TRBV29-1 and TRBJ2-2; 7 bases are shared with TRBD2. This CDR3 comprises 14 residues. Germline-derived CDR1 and CDR2 are SQVTM and ANQGSEA. The V gene end was trimmed by 5 bases and the J gene end by 2 bases; junction bases not matched to a gene: 5. The CDR3 sequence: CSVCETSNTGELFF. DNA of the CDR3: TGCAGCGTTTGTGAGACTAGCAACACCGGGGAGCTGTTTTTT.

Only a few counts were recorded for this clonotype. The chain has TRBV7-9 and TRBJ1-6; 7 bases align to TRBD1. The V segment lost 2 bases and the J segment 7 bases; nucleotides outside the gene matches: 5. There are 15 residues in the CDR3. Germline CDR1 is SEHNR and CDR2 is FQNEAQ (reference sequence). The CDR3 reads CASSLQARGNSPLHF. In DNA form, the CDR3 reads TGTGCCAGCAGCTTACAGGCCAGGGGGAATTCACCCCTCCACTTT. Filled out from reference TRBV7-9 and TRBJ1-6, the complete variable domain reads DTGVSQNPRHKITKRGQNVTFRCDPISEHNRLYWYRQTLGQGPEFLTYFQNEAQLEKSRLLSDRFSAERPKGSFSTLEIQRTEQGDSAMYLCASSLQARGNSPLHFGNGTRLTVT.

This clonotype was detected only a few times. The V gene is TRBV19, the J gene TRBJ2-1; D might be TRBD2 (6 bases). Trimming cost V 3 bases and J 4 bases, with 7 bases left between them. Looked up from germline, CDR1 is LNHDA and CDR2 is SQIVND (reference sequence). This CDR3 spans 13 amino acids. DNA for the CDR3: TGTGCCAGTAGTATTGGGAGGTACAATGAGCAGTTCTTC. Its protein is CASSIGRYNEQFF. The full variable domain, its missing parts supplied by reference TRBV19 and TRBJ2-1, is DGGITQSPKYLFRKEGQNVTLSCEQNLNHDAMYWYRQDPGQGLRLIYYSQIVNDFQKGDIAEGYSVSREKKESFPLTVTSAQKNPTAFYLCASSIGRYNEQFFGPGTRLTVL.

The chain is built from TRBV9 and TRBJ1-5, with D possibly TRBD1 on 5 matching bases. Trimming pared 0 bases from V and 1 base from J, leaving 20 bases between. This CDR3 has 19 amino acids. Germline CDR1 and CDR2: SGDLS and YYNGEE. CDR3: CASSVDHRSQWWSNQPQHF. CDR3 DNA: TGTGCCAGCAGCGTAGATCACAGGTCCCAATGGTGGAGCAATCAGCCCCAGCATTTT.

The genes are TRBV6-5 and TRBJ2-7; 8 bases line up with TRBD1. V shed 2 bases and J 2 bases; nucleotides not matched to a gene: 11. The CDR3 has 17 residues. Germline V gene sequence: CDR1 MNHEY, CDR2 SVGAGI. The CDR3 bases are TGTGCCAGCAGTTACGTGTCAGGGGGCCGCGGGGCCTACGAGCAGTACTTC. This sequence encodes CASSYVSGGRGAYEQYF.